Given below is one TCR beta chain in context. Peripheral blood mononuclear cells were collected from every patient before and during treatment, yielding between 1 and 8 samples per patient. TCRdb's copy holds only in-frame clones and misses some; the assay was immunoSEQ multiplex PCR. The sample lists some 52,000 clones, 84% occurring once. The data originate from a study of PD-L1 blockade in urothelial cancer. Study-level information: Atezolizumab (1,200 mg intravenously every 3 weeks) began in 2014 for patients. Patients' histories included 0 to 3 prior chemotherapy regimens. The analyses of blood took place 3 weeks (second dose) and 6 weeks after treatment start.

This CDR3 comprises 13 residues. Per germline, CDR1 MDHEN and CDR2 SYDVKM. V lost 6 bases to trimming and J lost 7 bases, with 15 bases between them. Sequenced here: PBMCs, sampled around atezolizumab (anti-PD-L1) treatment. The J gene is TRBJ1-1, the V gene TRBV28; unclear D gene. This sequence was found in a middle-aged man with urothelial cancer. The CDR3 sequence is CASRIQRINEAFF. The CDR3 DNA reads TGTGCCAGCAGGATACAGCGGATTAATGAAGCTTTCTTT.